This T cell receptor beta chain was sequenced in a study of cytomegalovirus exposure and HLA in healthy donors. Study observations and caveats: As was reported, the HLA-A and HLA-B alleles of most subjects were accurately predicted from TCR beta sequences. Some V segments, including TRBV6-2 and TRBV6-3, were excluded as indistinguishable.

This clone was seen a single time. Its antigen is not known. The PCR employed 60 Vbeta primers together with 13 Jbeta primers. Libraries were prepared by immunoSEQ multiplex PCR; TCRdb keeps only in-frame clonotypes and omits some of them. The sample yields 150,000 to 200,000 clones, about 75% seen once. From germline, CDR1 is SGHRS and CDR2 YFSETQ. Deletions cut 3 bases from V and 4 bases from J, with 16 bases between. This CDR3 has 15 residues. The V gene is TRBV5-1, the J gene TRBJ1-1, with a possible D match to TRBD1 (5 bases). The sequenced sample was PBMCs. The receptor was derived from a woman in her fifties or sixties in good health and CMV-seropositive. CDR3 sequence (DNA): TGCGCCAGCAGCTATGGTGGCAGGGAAGTCACTGAAGCTTTCTTT. It yields the protein CASSYGGREVTEAFF.